This TCR beta chain stems from a study of blood T cell repertoires in COVID-19. Clones were sequenced by immunoSEQ multiplex PCR, and TCRdb holds only the in-frame ones, with some missing. The sample records over 45,000 clones, approximately 86% being singletons. This CDR3 has 16 amino acids. Germline V gene lookup returns CDR1 SGHRS and CDR2 YFSETQ. Unmatched junction bases numbered 7, after V lost 3 bases and J lost 4 bases. The TCR comes from a woman older than 75 with acute or convalescent COVID-19. J is TRBJ2-2 and V is TRBV5-1; 9 bases map to TRBD1. The sample taken for sequencing was peripheral blood. DNA of the CDR3: TGCGCCAGCAGCTGGGAGGACAGGGGAGGCACCGGGGAGCTGTTTTTT. It is translated as CASSWEDRGGTGELFF.